Listed below are T cell receptor beta chains from one sample, sequenced in a study of cytomegalovirus exposure and HLA in healthy donors. Produced via immunoSEQ multiplex PCR; TCRdb's table is partial and in-frame only. The data hold 100,000 to 150,000 clones, with around three quarters observed a single time. Specimen: PBMCs. All receptors derive from a woman in her thirties or forties in good health and CMV-seropositive. Both conserved end residues are part of each CDR3. A D gene is named only where the DNA matches it firmly. The listing skips clone size in some rows; elsewhere it reads once, few, many or a size class.

CDR3 length,V gene,clone size,J gene,D gene,CDR3 protein,CDR3 DNA
16,TRBV4-1,NA,TRBJ2-1,NA,CASSQSPGTSYNEQFF,TGCGCCAGCAGCCAATCGCCGGGTACCTCCTACAATGAGCAGTTCTTC
11,TRBV19,NA,TRBJ1-3,NA,CAQRGRNTIYF,TGTGCCCAAAGGGGTCGGAACACCATATATTTT
16,TRBV7-3,once,TRBJ2-3,TRBD2,CASSSGLAGESDTQYF,TGTGCCAGCAGCTCGGGACTAGCGGGAGAATCAGATACGCAGTATTTT
17,TRBV10-3,NA,TRBJ2-1,TRBD2,CAISDGRLAGAKNEQFF,TGTGCCATCAGTGACGGCCGGCTAGCGGGAGCAAAGAATGAGCAGTTCTTC
16,TRBV25-1,few,TRBJ1-2,NA,CASSESRASGDYGYTF,TGTGCCAGCAGTGAATCGAGGGCCTCAGGGGACTATGGCTACACCTTC
16,TRBV7-9,NA,TRBJ1-6,NA,CASSLGTGRVNSPLHF,TGTGCCAGCAGCTTAGGGACTGGCAGAGTAAATTCACCCCTCCACTTT
15,TRBV10-1,few,TRBJ2-1,TRBD2,CASSTTSGGSREQFF,TGCGCCAGCAGCACTACTAGCGGGGGGTCCAGAGAGCAGTTCTTC
11,TRBV6-1,NA,TRBJ2-7,NA,CASSPAYEQYF,TGTGCCAGCAGTCCAGCCTACGAGCAGTACTTC
14,TRBV27,once,TRBJ1-5,NA,CASSLNSGVQPQHF,TGTGCCAGCAGTTTAAATTCCGGGGTTCAGCCCCAGCATTTT
15,TRBV19,NA,TRBJ2-3,NA,CASRYEPGETDTQYF,TGTGCCAGTCGCTACGAACCAGGGGAGACAGATACGCAGTATTTT
14,TRBV27,NA,TRBJ1-4,NA,CASSGGATNEKLFF,TGTGCCAGCAGCGGCGGGGCTACTAATGAAAAACTGTTTTTT
14,TRBV19,NA,TRBJ1-1,NA,CATRGTPENTEAFF,TGTGCCACCAGAGGGACACCAGAGAACACTGAAGCTTTCTTT
15,TRBV7-8,NA,TRBJ1-4,TRBD1,CASSSQDRGGEKLFF,TGTGCCAGCAGCTCCCAGGACAGGGGGGGTGAAAAACTGTTTTTT
17,TRBV9,NA,TRBJ2-2,TRBD2,CASTKPPGLANTGELFF,TGTGCCAGCACCAAACCGCCGGGACTAGCGAACACCGGGGAGCTGTTTTTT
14,TRBV5-1,NA,TRBJ1-4,NA,CASSFGGEGEKLFF,TGCGCCAGCAGCTTTGGCGGGGAGGGTGAAAAACTGTTTTTT
17,TRBV7-3,NA,TRBJ2-1,NA,CASSLKVVVAGYNEQFF,TGTGCCAGCAGCTTAAAAGTTGTGGTAGCCGGGTACAATGAGCAGTTCTTC
13,TRBV5-4,NA,TRBJ1-1,NA,CASSARENTEAFF,TGTGCCAGCAGCGCCCGGGAGAACACTGAAGCTTTCTTT
18,TRBV5-4,NA,TRBJ2-1,TRBD1,CASSFTGQITLGLNEQFF,TGTGCCAGCAGCTTTACGGGACAGATCACCCTGGGTTTGAATGAGCAGTTCTTC
15,TRBV5-4,NA,TRBJ2-3,TRBD1,CASSLGQGMTDTQYF,TGTGCCAGCAGCTTGGGACAGGGGATGACAGATACGCAGTATTTT
17,TRBV5-1,few,TRBJ2-7,TRBD2,CASSSGLAGAVTYEQYF,TGCGCCAGCAGCTCGGGACTAGCGGGAGCAGTGACCTACGAGCAGTACTTC